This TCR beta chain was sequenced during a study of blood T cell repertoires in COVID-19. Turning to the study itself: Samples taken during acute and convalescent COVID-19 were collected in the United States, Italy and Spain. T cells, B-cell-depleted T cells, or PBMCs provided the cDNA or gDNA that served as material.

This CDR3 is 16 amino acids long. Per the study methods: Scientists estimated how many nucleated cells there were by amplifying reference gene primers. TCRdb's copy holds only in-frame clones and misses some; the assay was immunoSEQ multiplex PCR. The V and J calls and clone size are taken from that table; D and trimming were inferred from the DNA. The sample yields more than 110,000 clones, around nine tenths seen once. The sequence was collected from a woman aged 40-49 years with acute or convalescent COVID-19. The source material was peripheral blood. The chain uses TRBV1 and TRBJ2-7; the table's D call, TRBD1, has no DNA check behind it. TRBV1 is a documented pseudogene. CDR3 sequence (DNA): TGCACCAGCAGCCATCCAGGGCCAAAGACGGCCAACGAGCAGTACTTC. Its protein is CTSSHPGPKTANEQYF.